This T cell receptor (beta chain) is drawn from a study of blood T cell repertoires in COVID-19. Study overall: Spain, Italy and the United States supplied samples that represented acute and convalescent COVID-19.

Some clones are missing from TCRdb's copy, which holds only in-frame ones; the method was immunoSEQ multiplex PCR. The repertoire holds tens of thousands of clones, with approximately 84% as singletons. The sample consisted of peripheral blood. The source of this sequence is a man between 65 and 85 years old with COVID-19, enrolled during active disease.

In DNA, the CDR3 is TGTGCCTGGAGTGCACGGGACAGGGGCCTCTATGGCTACACCTTC. Its protein is CAWSARDRGLYGYTF. The chain recombines TRBV30 with TRBJ1-2, with 10 bases matching TRBD1. Trimming removed 1 base from V and 4 bases from J; junction bases left unmatched: 6. This CDR3 is 15 amino acids long. Looked up from germline, CDR1 is GTSNPN and CDR2 is SVGIG (reference sequence). Filled out from reference TRBV30 and TRBJ1-2, the complete variable domain reads SQTIHQWPATLVQPVGSPLSLECTVEGTSNPNLYWYRQAAGRGLQLLFYSVGIGQISSEVPQNLSASRPQDRQFILSSKKLLLSDSGFYLCAWSARDRGLYGYTFGSGTRLTVV.